This record looks at one TCR beta chain sequence and its context. These data originate in a study of T-cell memory formation after mild COVID-19. TCRdb redid the calling of the 5' RACE reads with MiXCR, one entry per CDR3 protein. The data show some 48,000 distinct CDR3 sequences, 25% to 35% seen once. In germline, CDR1 is SNHLY, CDR2 FYNNEI. The CDR3 runs 16 residues. V gave up 5 bases and J gave up 0 bases, with 14 bases separating them. The sample comprised PBMCs or a T cell subset sorted from them (not recorded which). The sequence was collected from a man aged 18 to 29 who had mild COVID-19 (a few samples of this study predate the infection). Cell type and time point are not known. The chain recombines TRBV2 with TRBJ2-4; a weak D match, TRBD1 (6 bases). CDR3 in amino acids: CASSTPTGLAKNIQYF. CDR3 nucleotides: TGTGCCAGCAGTACACCTACAGGGTTAGCCAAAAACATTCAGTACTTC.